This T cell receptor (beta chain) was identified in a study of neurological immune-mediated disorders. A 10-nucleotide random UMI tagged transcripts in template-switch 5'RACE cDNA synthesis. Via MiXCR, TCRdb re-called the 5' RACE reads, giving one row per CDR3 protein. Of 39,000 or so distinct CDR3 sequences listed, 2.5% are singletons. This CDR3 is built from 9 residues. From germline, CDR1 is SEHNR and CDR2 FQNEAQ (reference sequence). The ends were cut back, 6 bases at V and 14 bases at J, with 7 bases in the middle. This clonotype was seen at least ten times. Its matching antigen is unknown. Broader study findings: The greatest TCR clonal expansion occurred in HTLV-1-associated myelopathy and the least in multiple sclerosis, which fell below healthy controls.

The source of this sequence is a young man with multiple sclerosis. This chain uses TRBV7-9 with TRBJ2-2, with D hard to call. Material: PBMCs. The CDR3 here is CASSYNLFF. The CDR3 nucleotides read TGTGCCAGCAGTTATAACCTGTTTTTT. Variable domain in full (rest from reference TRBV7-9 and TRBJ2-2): DTGVSQNPRHKITKRGQNVTFRCDPISEHNRLYWYRQTLGQGPEFLTYFQNEAQLEKSRLLSDRFSAERPKGSFSTLEIQRTEQGDSAMYLCASSYNLFFGEGSRLTVL.